Shown below are 3 T cell receptor beta chains from a single sample sequenced in a study of molecular identifiers for immune sequencing clone quantification. TCRdb processed the PCR reads anew with MiXCR; each CDR3 protein has one entry. The repertoire holds roughly 55,000 distinct CDR3 sequences, with about a third as singletons. Sequencing input: naive CD8+ T cells from blood, with Jurkat cell RNA spiked in. Specified subset: FACS-sorted CD8+CD4-CCR7+CD45RA+ naive T cells. These receptors were collected from a human donor in good health. Some libraries in this study had Jurkat cell RNA spiked in.

Ten or more counts support this clonotype. The V call is TRBV4-2, the J call TRBJ2-7, with TRBD2 matching over 7 bases. CDR1 and CDR2 (germline): LGHNA, YNFKEQ. J lost 2 bases, V lost 0 bases, and 1 base had no gene match. This CDR3 has 14 residues. The CDR3 loop reads CASSQDRGAYEQYF. In nucleotides, the CDR3 is TGTGCCAGCAGCCAAGATCGGGGGGCCTACGAGCAGTACTTC.

With respect to this clonotype: This may arise from a read error, as a much more abundant clone is one base away. This chain links TRBV9 with TRBJ1-1; D is unresolved. The CDR3 length is 13 residues. CDR1 and CDR2 (germline): SGDLS, YYNGEE. CDR3 amino acids: CASSVNPSTESFF. The DNA for the CDR3 is TGTGCCAGCAGCGTAAATCCGAGTACTGAATCTTTCTTT.

With respect to this clonotype: A read error may account for a junction end that differs from germline. The V gene is TRBV11-1, the J gene TRBJ2-5, with D unresolved. Germline values: CDR1 SGHAT, CDR2 FQDESV (reference sequence). CDR3 size: 15 residues. In DNA, the CDR3 is TGTGCCGGCAGCTTAGTTACACATGGCCAAGAGACCCAGTACTTC. It yields the protein CAGSLVTHGQETQYF.